The 12 T cell receptor beta chains presented below share a single source sample, sequenced in a study of OX40 agonist ivuxolimab in advanced cancers. Produced via immunoSEQ multiplex PCR; TCRdb's table is partial and in-frame only. The repertoire holds about 60,000 clones, with about nine tenths as singletons. The sample in question was CD4+ or CD8+ T cells sorted from blood, obtained in a trial of the OX40 agonist ivuxolimab. The receptors shown here come from an adult with an advanced solid tumor such as melanoma, head and neck, liver or kidney cancer.

The V and J genes are TRBV6-1 and TRBJ2-3, with D hard to call. V lost 10 bases and J lost 8, with 10 bases in between. The CDR3 spans 10 residues. The germline V gene encodes CDR1 MNHNS and CDR2 SASEGT. The CDR3 DNA reads TGTGCCACCCGATCCGGTACGCAGTATTTT. This sequence encodes CATRSGTQYF.

The V gene is TRBV18, the J gene TRBJ2-5; the match to TRBD2 covers 10 bases. After removal of 0 bases from V and 5 bases from J, the junction contained 6 bases not matched to a gene. The V gene's germline CDR1 is KGHSH and CDR2 LQKENI. The CDR3 covers 16 residues. DNA of the CDR3: TGTGCCAGCTCACCACCGGGACTAGCGTTATACGAGACCCAGTACTTC. Translated: CASSPPGLALYETQYF.

The chain has TRBV30 and TRBJ1-4; D call uncertain. The CDR3 is made up of 12 amino acids. Germline lookup yields CDR1 GTSNPN and CDR2 SVGIG (reference sequence). The V end was cut by 4 bases, the J end by 8 bases, with 11 bases between. This CDR3 reads CAWTHRSEKLFF. The CDR3 coding sequence is TGTGCCTGGACTCACCGGTCGGAAAAACTGTTTTTT.

V gene TRBV5-5 combines with J gene TRBJ2-5, with no clear D. V was pared by 0 bases and J by 5 bases, with 14 bases between. The germline V gene has CDR1 SGHKS and CDR2 YYEKEE (reference sequence). The CDR3 has 15 amino acids. The CDR3 coding sequence is TGTGCCAGCAGCTTGGAGGGAACAAACGGGGAGACCCAGTACTTC. It is translated as CASSLEGTNGETQYF. Looking up the rest from reference TRBV5-5 and TRBJ2-5 gives the full variable domain: DAGVTQSPTHLIKTRGQQVTLRCSPISGHKSVSWYQQVLGQGPQFIFQYYEKEERGRGNFPDRFSARQFPNYSSELNVNALLLGDSALYLCASSLEGTNGETQYFGPGTRLLVL.

The chain employs TRBV19 and TRBJ2-7; 8 bases fit TRBD1. Germline trimming cut 3 bases from V and 0 bases from J; bases unmatched to any gene: 1. This CDR3 has 14 residues. Per the germline V gene, CDR1 is LNHDA and CDR2 is SQIVND (reference sequence). CDR3 nucleotide sequence: TGTGCCAGTAGTATGGGACAGGTCTCCTACGAGCAGTACTTC. This translates into CASSMGQVSYEQYF.

The chain employs TRBV7-9 and TRBJ2-7, with D perhaps TRBD2 (6 bases). Germline V gives CDR1 SEHNR, CDR2 FQNEAQ (reference sequence). V shed 2 bases and J shed 6 bases, with 8 bases lying between them. This CDR3 spans 12 amino acids. CDR3 coding DNA: TGTGCCAGCAGCTTAACCGGGAGCGAGCAGTACTTC. Amino acids: CASSLTGSEQYF.

This chain links TRBV30 with TRBJ1-1; D is unresolved. CDR1 is GTSNPN, CDR2 SVGIG, per germline (reference sequence). The CDR3 extends over 10 amino acids. With 1 base removed from V and 4 bases from J, the gap between germline ends came to 1 base. The CDR3 nucleotides are TGTGCCTGGAGTGCCACTGAAGCTTTCTTT. Translating gives CAWSATEAFF.

The chain uses TRBV10-1 and TRBJ2-5; 9 bases are shared with TRBD1. Trimming removed 6 bases from V and 4 bases from J; junction bases left unmatched: 6. The length of the CDR3 is 14 residues. CDR1 and CDR2 (germline): WNHNN, SYGVQD (reference sequence). In DNA form, the CDR3 reads TGCGCCAGCAGCCGGACAGGGGAAGGAGAGACCCAGTACTTC. It translates to CASSRTGEGETQYF.

J is TRBJ2-1 and V is TRBV18; TRBD2 aligns across 13 bases. Trimming at V came to 3 bases and at J to 7 bases, leaving 3 bases not matched to a gene. CDR1 is KGHSH, CDR2 LQKENI, per germline. The CDR3 has 15 residues. The CDR3 coding sequence is TGTGCCAGCTCACCTACGACTAGCGGGAGGAATGAGCAGTTCTTC. Translating gives CASSPTTSGRNEQFF.

The genes are TRBV6-5 and TRBJ1-2; 9 bases align to TRBD1. V was clipped by 2 bases and J by 6 bases; unmatched bases: 7. Looked up from germline, CDR1 is MNHEY and CDR2 is SVGAGI. This CDR3 contains 15 residues. DNA for the CDR3: TGTGCCAGCAGTTACGGCGGCAGGGACAGGGATGGCTACACCTTC. Protein sequence: CASSYGGRDRDGYTF.

The gene calls are TRBV28 and TRBJ1-5; 8 bases fit TRBD1. The germline V gene encodes CDR1 MDHEN and CDR2 SYDVKM. The trim removed 6 bases at V and 0 bases at J, leaving 4 bases unmatched. This CDR3 has 15 amino acids. CDR3 loop: CASSPDRASNQPQHF. The DNA of the CDR3 is TGTGCCAGCAGCCCGGACAGGGCTAGCAATCAGCCCCAGCATTTT.

The chain combines TRBV14 with TRBJ2-1; D ambiguous. The CDR3 runs 15 residues. CDR1 and CDR2 from the germline V gene are SGHDN and FVKESK. Trimming took 3 bases from V and 6 from J, leaving 15 bases between them. In DNA, the CDR3 is TGTGCCAGCAGCCATTCGGGCCGATATTTCAATGAGCAGTTCTTC. This gives the protein CASSHSGRYFNEQFF.